These 30 T cell receptor beta chains share one sample of origin, sequenced in a study of CD8+ T cells in alopecia areata (dated by TCRdb to the late 2010s). The receptor library was made with the immunoSEQ multiplex PCR assay. RNA was extracted from all samples and reverse transcribed into cDNA as template for TCR sequencing. The clones in this table, taken by TCRdb from immuneACCESS, are in-frame only. Not every clone is retained; where verified, under half of the shortfall comes from an unresolved V gene, and the cause of the rest is unknown. This sample lists 150,000 to 200,000 clones; around three fifths were detected once. The ten top clones hold roughly 14% of the sample. Explained via the paper, the time point label denotes: baseline before oral tofacitinib. Sequenced material: CD4+ T cells sorted from blood, taken at week 0. These receptors all come from a human donor with alopecia areata.

In this sample, this clone turned up a few times. V and J are TRBV30 and TRBJ2-1, with 7 bases aligning to TRBD2. Germline CDR1 GTSNPN, CDR2 SVGIG (reference sequence). CDR3 length: 19 amino acids. V lost 3 bases to trimming and J lost 5 bases; unmatched junction nucleotides: 22. CDR3 protein: CAWSPGTMQAQTENNEQFF. The CDR3 nucleotides read TGTGCCTGGAGCCCCGGGACTATGCAAGCCCAAACTGAGAACAATGAGCAGTTCTTC.

The rearrangement links TRBV7-6 to TRBJ2-1; D uncertain. The V end lost 5 bases, the J end lost 0 bases, and 11 bases lay between the germline ends. This CDR3 spans 15 amino acids. Germline CDR1 is SGHVS and CDR2 is FNYEAQ. The CDR3 nucleotides read TGTGCCAGCAGCGGGCAGGAGTCCTCCTACAATGAGCAGTTCTTC. It encodes CASSGQESSYNEQFF.

This clone came up once. The rearrangement uses TRBV9 and TRBJ1-1; 8 bases align to TRBD1. This CDR3 region has 16 residues. CDR1 and CDR2 (germline): SGDLS, YYNGEE. After removal of 4 bases from V and 4 bases from J, the junction contained 12 bases not matched to a gene. CDR3 coding DNA: TGTGCCAGCAGCATCGGACAGGGAGGGGGTTTCACTGAAGCTTTCTTT. Its protein product is CASSIGQGGGFTEAFF.

This chain joins TRBV7-6 and TRBJ1-6, with 7 bases matching TRBD1. This CDR3 has 15 amino acids. V trimming: 1 base; J trimming: 5 bases; junction bases outside the gene matches: 2. Germline V gene data show CDR1 as SGHVS and CDR2 as FNYEAQ. This CDR3 is CASSLDRGDNSPLHF. CDR3 bases: TGTGCCAGCAGCTTAGACAGGGGAGATAATTCACCCCTCCACTTT.

The chain couples TRBV5-1 to TRBJ2-7; tentatively, D is TRBD1 or TRBD2 (5 bases each). Germline V gives CDR1 SGHRS, CDR2 YFSETQ. Deletions cut 4 bases from V and 4 bases from J, with 18 bases between. This CDR3 has 15 residues. CDR3: CASSPGYTGSYEQYF. CDR3 bases: TGCGCCAGCAGCCCGGGGTATACAGGATCTTACGAGCAGTACTTC.

This clone was observed a few times. The chain is built from TRBV7-2 and TRBJ1-2; 7 nucleotides line up with TRBD1. V was pared by 5 bases and J by 6 bases, with 15 bases of the junction left unmatched. Germline V gene sequence: CDR1 SGHTA, CDR2 FQGNSA. CDR3 length: 16 amino acids. The CDR3 reads CASSTISRGGSNGYTF. CDR3 sequence (DNA): TGTGCCAGCAGCACCATCTCACGAGGGGGCTCTAATGGCTACACCTTC.

The gene calls are TRBV18 and TRBJ2-7; possible D gene TRBD1, 6 bases. V lost 4 bases, J lost 2 bases, and 9 bases lay in between. The CDR3 contains 13 residues. Germline V gene data show CDR1 as KGHSH and CDR2 as LQKENI. The CDR3 sequence is CASSRTVTYEQYF. The CDR3 DNA reads TGTGCCAGCTCACGGACAGTTACCTACGAGCAGTACTTC.

This clone was picked up a small number of times. J is TRBJ1-2 and V is TRBV7-9; D is perhaps TRBD1 (6 bases). V was shortened by 1 base and J by 13 bases, with 19 bases between the two germline ends. This CDR3 comprises 14 residues. Germline V CDR1 and CDR2: SEHNR, FQNEAQ (reference sequence). The CDR3 loop is CASSLVSPGAESTF. Written as DNA, the CDR3 is TGTGCCAGCAGCTTAGTATCGCCGGGGGCGGAGAGCACCTTC.

The J gene is TRBJ1-1, the V gene TRBV29-1; no firm D call. CDR3 length: 10 residues. Trimming pared 7 bases from V and 0 bases from J, leaving 3 bases between. From germline, CDR1 is SQVTM and CDR2 ANQGSEA. The CDR3 spells CSGVNTEAFF. Here the CDR3 DNA reads TGCAGCGGAGTGAACACTGAAGCTTTCTTT. Variable domain in full (rest from reference TRBV29-1 and TRBJ1-1): SAVISQKPSRDICQRGTSLTIQCQVDSQVTMMFWYRQQPGQSLTLIATANQGSEATYESGFVIDKFPISRPNLTFSTLTVSNMSPEDSSIYLCSGVNTEAFFGQGTRLTVV.

This clone was picked up a small number of times. V is TRBV29-1 and J is TRBJ2-5, with D possibly TRBD2 on 6 matching bases. Germline loops: CDR1 SQVTM, CDR2 ANQGSEA. V was clipped by 1 base and J by 5 bases, with 14 bases between them. The CDR3 consists of 14 residues. The CDR3 here is CSVEALGAGETQYF. CDR3 in DNA: TGCAGCGTTGAAGCCCTCGGAGCGGGTGAGACCCAGTACTTC.

The J gene is TRBJ2-2, the V gene TRBV4-2; TRBD1 or TRBD2 may be the D gene (6 bases each). The CDR3 contains 14 residues. Trimming took 2 bases from V and 4 from J, leaving 8 bases between them. Per germline, CDR1 LGHNA and CDR2 YNFKEQ. This CDR3 is CASSQTGATGELFF. The CDR3 DNA reads as TGTGCCAGCAGCCAAACGGGGGCCACCGGGGAGCTGTTTTTT.

This clone turned up a few times. The same CDR3 can be traced to other DNA sequences in this sample. This chain joins TRBV9 and TRBJ1-1; D unclear. The V end was cut by 4 bases, the J end by 0 bases, with 10 bases between. The germline V gene encodes CDR1 SGDLS and CDR2 YYNGEE. The CDR3 length is 14 residues. CDR3 DNA: TGTGCCAGCAGCTTCGGGTCGCTGAACACTGAAGCTTTCTTT. Protein product: CASSFGSLNTEAFF. The whole variable domain, filled in from reference TRBV9 and TRBJ1-1, reads DSGVTQTPKHLITATGQRVTLRCSPRSGDLSVYWYQQSLDQGLQFLIQYYNGEERAKGNILERFSAQQFPDLHSELNLSSLELGDSALYFCASSFGSLNTEAFFGQGTRLTVV.

The chain combines TRBV29-1 with TRBJ2-1, with 7 bases identical to TRBD2. Germline V gene sequence: CDR1 SQVTM, CDR2 ANQGSEA. Trimming cost V 8 bases and J 7 bases; bases outside gene matches: 14. The CDR3 covers 14 residues. Written as DNA, the CDR3 is TGCAGCCACATAAATCCCTTTAGCGGGAATGAGCAGTTCTTC. It yields the protein CSHINPFSGNEQFF.

The V gene is TRBV18, the J gene TRBJ1-1; D ambiguous. This CDR3 has 13 residues. Germline V gives CDR1 KGHSH, CDR2 LQKENI. V lost 5 bases and J 4 bases, leaving 11 bases between the germline ends. Written as DNA, the CDR3 is TGTGCCAGCTCAAGCCAGAGGGCCACTGAAGCTTTCTTT. Translation: CASSSQRATEAFF.

This clone occurred a few times. This sequence joins TRBV29-1 and TRBJ2-7; no reliable D call. The CDR3 runs 12 residues. With 6 bases removed from V and 2 bases from J, the gap between germline ends came to 11 bases. In germline, CDR1 is SQVTM, CDR2 ANQGSEA. CDR3 bases: TGCAGCGTACGGGCAGCTACCTACGAGCAGTACTTC. As protein: CSVRAATYEQYF.

This clone was detected only a few times. This rearrangement joins TRBV10-3 to TRBJ1-4; TRBD1 aligns across 7 bases. J gave up 8 bases and V 3 bases, and 6 bases lay outside the gene matches. The CDR3 sequence is 14 residues long. Germline CDR1 is ENHRY and CDR2 is SYGVKD. CDR3 in DNA: TGTGCCATCAGTGACCCCGGACAGGACGAAAAACTGTTTTTT. Protein product: CAISDPGQDEKLFF.

J is TRBJ1-1 and V is TRBV30, with D tentatively TRBD1 (5 bases). The CDR3 is 11 amino acids. The ends were cut back, 4 bases at V and 14 bases at J, with 17 bases in the middle. Germline loops: CDR1 GTSNPN, CDR2 SVGIG (reference sequence). DNA of the CDR3: TGTGCCTGGAACAGCATGCGGGGCTGGTTCTTT. Protein product: CAWNSMRGWFF.

V gene TRBV6-1 combines with J gene TRBJ1-2; D uncertain. The ends were cut back, 3 bases at V and 2 bases at J, with 10 bases in the middle. This CDR3 has 14 amino acids. Germline V CDR1 and CDR2: MNHNS, SASEGT. CDR3 region: CASSDFDTNYGYTF. The CDR3 DNA sequence: TGTGCCAGCAGTGACTTCGACACGAACTATGGCTACACCTTC.

This chain uses TRBV30 with TRBJ2-3, with TRBD2 matching over 7 bases. This CDR3 spans 15 amino acids. CDR1 GTSNPN and CDR2 SVGIG come from the germline V gene (reference sequence). Unmatched junction bases numbered 11, after V lost 1 base and J lost 7 bases. Written as DNA, the CDR3 is TGTGCCTGGAGTGCCCCGGGGAGCGGGGTTAATACGCAGTATTTT. Translation gives CAWSAPGSGVNTQYF.

The rearrangement uses TRBV7-9 and TRBJ1-5; D unclear. The germline V and J ends were trimmed by 3 bases and 4 bases, with 4 bases remaining between them. Germline CDR1 is SEHNR and CDR2 is FQNEAQ (reference sequence). The CDR3 contains 12 residues. CDR3 DNA sequence: TGTGCCAGCAGCTTGGGTAATCAGCCCCAGCATTTT. Translating gives CASSLGNQPQHF.

The chain links TRBV30 to TRBJ2-7; D is uncertain. Trimming removed 0 bases from V and 2 bases from J, with 5 bases in between. CDR3 length: 12 residues. The germline V gene encodes CDR1 GTSNPN and CDR2 SVGIG (reference sequence). CDR3 coding DNA: TGTGCCTGGAGTGTTGTGACCTACGAGCAGTACTTC. This codes for CAWSVVTYEQYF.

The chain carries TRBV19 and TRBJ2-7; tentative D call: TRBD1 (5 bases). Looked up from germline, CDR1 is LNHDA and CDR2 is SQIVND (reference sequence). The CDR3 has 12 amino acids. The CDR3 DNA reads as TGTGCTAGACAGTACCTATCCTACGAGCAGTACTTC. It is translated as CARQYLSYEQYF.

The J gene is TRBJ2-2, the V gene TRBV6-1; tentative D call: TRBD1 (6 bases). CDR3 size: 15 residues. The V and J ends lost 7 bases and 1 base respectively, with 13 bases between them. Germline V gene sequence: CDR1 MNHNS, CDR2 SASEGT. In nucleotides, the CDR3 is TGTGCCAGCAATCACTTACAGGGGAACACCGGGGAGCTGTTTTTT. This sequence encodes CASNHLQGNTGELFF.

The V and J genes are TRBV29-1 and TRBJ1-2; D perhaps matches TRBD1 (6 bases). The V and J ends lost 7 bases and 6 bases respectively, with 12 bases between them. The CDR3 length is 11 residues. Looked up from germline, CDR1 is SQVTM and CDR2 is ANQGSEA. The CDR3 loop is CSGTGYDGYTF. CDR3 nucleotides: TGCAGCGGAACAGGGTACGATGGCTACACCTTC.

This chain uses TRBV30 with TRBJ2-3; no firm D call. Germline V gene lookup returns CDR1 GTSNPN and CDR2 SVGIG (reference sequence). The CDR3 covers 12 residues. V dropped 2 bases and J dropped 2 bases, with 5 bases sitting between them. CDR3 sequence (DNA): TGTGCCTGGAGTTTGGCCACAGATACGCAGTATTTT. This sequence encodes CAWSLATDTQYF.

This clone has just one count. The chain is built from TRBV27 and TRBJ2-2; a weak D match, TRBD2 (5 bases). V dropped 6 bases and J dropped 0 bases, with 17 bases sitting between them. This CDR3 contains 17 residues. Germline V gives CDR1 MNHEY, CDR2 SMNVEV (reference sequence). The CDR3: CASRAGGRIANTGELFF. CDR3 DNA: TGTGCCAGCAGGGCTGGCGGGCGGATAGCGAACACCGGGGAGCTGTTTTTT.

This clone appeared a few times. The chain joins TRBV9 to TRBJ2-3; 9 bases agree with TRBD1. This CDR3 region has 15 residues. The junction had 2 bases not matched to a gene; V was cut back by 2 bases and J by 1 base. Germline V lookup: CDR1 SGDLS, CDR2 YYNGEE. CDR3 coding DNA: TGTGCCAGCAGCGTTCGACAGGGGGGCACAGATACGCAGTATTTT. It specifies CASSVRQGGTDTQYF.

The rearrangement joins TRBV27 to TRBJ2-1, with D unclear. The length of the CDR3 is 12 residues. With 3 bases removed from V and 7 bases from J, the gap between germline ends came to 7 bases. CDR1 and CDR2 (germline): MNHEY, SMNVEV (reference sequence). CDR3 nucleotides: TGTGCCAGCAGTTTCGCCGGGAATGAGCAGTTCTTC. Amino acid sequence: CASSFAGNEQFF.

The V call is TRBV5-1, the J call TRBJ1-1, with 9 bases matching TRBD1. Germline V lookup: CDR1 SGHRS, CDR2 YFSETQ. Losses at the gene ends were 0 bases for V and 5 bases for J; bases not matched to a gene: 5. The CDR3 has 15 residues. As DNA, the CDR3 is TGCGCCAGCAGCTTGGGGGACAGGGAGGCTACTGAAGCTTTCTTT. Translation gives CASSLGDREATEAFF.

The V gene is TRBV5-1, the J gene TRBJ1-4, with 7 bases matching TRBD1. The CDR3 runs to 16 residues. The V segment lost 4 bases and the J segment 6 bases; nucleotides outside the gene matches: 12. CDR1 and CDR2 (germline): SGHRS, YFSETQ. The CDR3 region is CASSPPTGRGDEKLFF. CDR3 in DNA: TGCGCCAGCAGCCCCCCGACAGGGCGAGGGGATGAAAAACTGTTTTTT.